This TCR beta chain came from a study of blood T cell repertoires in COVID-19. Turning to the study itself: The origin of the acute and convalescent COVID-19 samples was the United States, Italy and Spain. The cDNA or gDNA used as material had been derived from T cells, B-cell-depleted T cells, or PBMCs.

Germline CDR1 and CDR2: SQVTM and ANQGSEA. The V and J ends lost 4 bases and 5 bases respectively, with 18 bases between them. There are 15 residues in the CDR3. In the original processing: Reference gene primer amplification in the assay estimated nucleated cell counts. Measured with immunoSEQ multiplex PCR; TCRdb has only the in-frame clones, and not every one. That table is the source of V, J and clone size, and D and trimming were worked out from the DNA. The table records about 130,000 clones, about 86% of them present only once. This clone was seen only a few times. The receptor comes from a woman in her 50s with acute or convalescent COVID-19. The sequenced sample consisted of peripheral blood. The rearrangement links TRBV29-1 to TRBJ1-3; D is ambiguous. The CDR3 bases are TGCAGCGTTGTTTTCCCCGGGAAACTGCGAAACACCATATATTTT. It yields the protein CSVVFPGKLRNTIYF.